The text below deals with one TCR beta chain. Antigen unknown. This record belongs to a study of shared clonotypes between healthy human individuals. Across several immunoSEQ plates, the genomic DNA of each subset was split evenly. Profiled with immunoSEQ multiplex PCR; TCRdb holds only in-frame clones, not every one. Here the sample spans about 480,000 clones, nearly 80% being singletons. Germline CDR1 and CDR2: SGHAT and FQNNGV. V lost 5 bases and J 7 bases, leaving 14 bases between the germline ends. This CDR3 region has 14 residues. Whole-study results and caveats: Sequencing depth was expected to influence donor clonotype sharing.

The specimen was PBMCs. The source is a woman between 40 and 50 years old in good health. Some clones in this sample may be carry-over from other donors' samples. V usage is TRBV11-2 and J usage is TRBJ2-2; D is perhaps TRBD1 or TRBD2 (5 bases each). In nucleotides, the CDR3 is TGTGCCAGCAGCGCGCGCTCGGGGCTCGGGGAGCTGTTTTTT. This codes for CASSARSGLGELFF.